This T cell receptor (beta chain) emerged from a study of T-cell memory formation after mild COVID-19. Study summary: In these data, TCR clusters were largely donor specific.

V lost 3 bases, J lost 5 bases, and 7 bases stayed unmatched. The CDR3 has 15 residues. Germline lookup yields CDR1 KGHDR and CDR2 SFDVKD. MiXCR, run by TCRdb on the 5' RACE reads, gives a single entry per CDR3 protein. The data contain hundreds of thousands of distinct CDR3 sequences, approximately 15% of them singletons. This clonotype was picked up a small number of times. The sequence was obtained from a man between 18 and 35 years old who had mild COVID-19 (a few samples of this study predate the infection). Cell type and time point are not known. Specimen: PBMCs or a T cell subset sorted from them (not recorded which). The V gene is TRBV24-1, the J gene TRBJ1-1; 8 nucleotides match TRBD1. Here the CDR3 DNA reads TGTGCCACCAGTGATCAGGGGGCGCGAGGGACTGAAGCTTTCTTT. As protein: CATSDQGARGTEAFF.